This T cell receptor beta chain was documented in a study of monozygotic twins with inflammatory bowel disease (dated by TCRdb to about 2019). Regarding the study in general: The full study comprised around 28 monozygotic twin pairs: nine German pairs (four IBD-concordant, five IBD-discordant) and 19 IBD-discordant Danish pairs. Within discordant pairs, disease-associated traits were sought mainly by comparing IBD patients with their genetically identical healthy co-twins. Each individual had, on average, about 151 000 unique TCRalpha sequences and 181 000 unique TCRbeta sequences available for analysis. The investigation overall reported the following: The analysis was unable to tell apart different T cell subtypes. No single strong signal or clonotype linked to IBD turned up in the results, so the idea that one exists was not supported. Repertoire similarity did not differ between concordant and discordant twins, possibly due to limited statistical power. IBD patients had lower TCRbeta repertoire diversity, measured by the inverse Simpson index, than their healthy co-twins. Because patients received different immunosuppressive treatments, the repertoires may have picked up extra background noise and variability between individuals. Compared with healthy twins, IBD patients had fewer clonotypes in common with other individuals, a difference most pronounced in patients showing signs of disease activity.

From each donor, an approximately 2.5 ml peripheral blood sample was collected into PAXgene tubes and stored at -80 degrees C. Without any T cell sorting, total RNA was extracted from whole blood using the PAXgene blood miRNA kit on an automated QIAcube. Peripheral blood from monozygotic twin pairs who were concordant or discordant for inflammatory bowel disease underwent deep TCRalpha and TCRbeta repertoire profiling using unique molecular barcoding. Smoking habits were recorded for all twin pairs, and individuals were classified as current, former or never smokers. Libraries were built with 5' RACE. For each TCR library, approximately 3,700 ng of total RNA was used. cDNA was synthesized with SMARTScribe reverse transcriptase in eight separate reactions per sample. During cDNA synthesis, unique molecular identifiers containing a 6-nucleotide sample barcode were introduced by template switching. TCRalpha and TCRbeta cDNA was amplified by two nested PCRs of 16 and 9 cycles, with bead purification after each PCR. Before amplification, cDNA was treated with uracil DNA-glycosylase and purified using the QIAquick PCR purification kit. The second PCR was the step at which Illumina TruSeq-compatible adapters and sample-specific barcodes were added. TapeStation and Qubit were used to check library quality and concentration, and around 4.7 ng of each library was pooled. Sequencing of the pooled libraries was done on an Illumina HiSeq2500 single-index Rapid Run using custom sequencing primers and 2 x 100 bp reads. Per the authors' processing: UMI-based consensus assembly with MiGEC version 1.2.6 was used to correct PCR and sequencing errors. MiXCR version 2.1.1 handled V(D)J alignment, clonotype assembly and CDR3 extraction. To normalise gene usage, clonotype sharing and MAIT/NKT TCR abundance, the analysis used the top 1000, 10 000 and 20 000 clonotypes per sample. After downsampling to 27 000 UMIs, diversity was calculated as the inverse Simpson index using the vegan R package. Paired Mann-Whitney U tests were applied to discordant twin pairs, and Benjamini-Hochberg correction was used for multiple testing. Each CDR3 protein sequence appears as one entry after TCRdb reprocessed the reads, and no DNA is included. TCRdb's processing, not the authors', yielded these V and J calls. The record for this sample contains 400,000 to 500,000 distinct CDR3 sequences. 2% to 3% of the sample is taken by the ten largest.

To note about this clonotype: It lacks a known antigen.

The receptor comes from a human donor with ulcerative colitis or Crohn's disease, or a healthy co-twin of an affected twin (not recorded which). The sample consisted of blood.

The CDR3 region: CASSPGPRVGNEQFF. The rearranged chain carries TRBV9 and TRBJ2-1; TCRdb selects TRBD2, and the lack of DNA leaves this call unchecked. The CDR1 and CDR2 encoded by the germline V gene are SGDLS and YYNGEE. Reading from cysteine to phenylalanine, the CDR3 counts 15 amino acids. The coding DNA is unavailable.